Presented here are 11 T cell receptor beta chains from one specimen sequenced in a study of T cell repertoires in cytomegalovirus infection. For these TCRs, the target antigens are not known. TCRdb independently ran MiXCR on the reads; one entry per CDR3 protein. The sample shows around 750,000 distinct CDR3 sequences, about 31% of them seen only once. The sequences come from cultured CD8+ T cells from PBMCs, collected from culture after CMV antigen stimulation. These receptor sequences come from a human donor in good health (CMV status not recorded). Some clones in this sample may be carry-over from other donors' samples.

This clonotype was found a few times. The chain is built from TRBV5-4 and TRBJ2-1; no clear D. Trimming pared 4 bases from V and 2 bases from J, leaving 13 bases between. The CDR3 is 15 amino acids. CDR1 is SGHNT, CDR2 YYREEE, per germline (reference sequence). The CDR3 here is CASSTTRETYNEQFF. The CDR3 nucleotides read TGTGCCAGCAGCACTACCCGCGAAACCTACAATGAGCAGTTCTTC.

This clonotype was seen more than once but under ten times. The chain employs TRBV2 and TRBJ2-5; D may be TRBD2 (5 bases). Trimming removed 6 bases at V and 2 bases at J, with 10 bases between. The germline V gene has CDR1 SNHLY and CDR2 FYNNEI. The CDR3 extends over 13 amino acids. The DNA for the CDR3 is TGTGCCAGCAGCGGTCGCGGGCAAGAGACCCAGTACTTC. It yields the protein CASSGRGQETQYF.

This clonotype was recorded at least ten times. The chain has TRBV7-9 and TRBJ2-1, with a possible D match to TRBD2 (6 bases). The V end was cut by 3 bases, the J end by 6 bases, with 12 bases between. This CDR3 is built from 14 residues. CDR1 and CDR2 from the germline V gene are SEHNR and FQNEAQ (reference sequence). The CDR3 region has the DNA TGTGCCAGCAGCTTCCGGGACTTTCCCAATGAGCAGTTCTTC. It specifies CASSFRDFPNEQFF.

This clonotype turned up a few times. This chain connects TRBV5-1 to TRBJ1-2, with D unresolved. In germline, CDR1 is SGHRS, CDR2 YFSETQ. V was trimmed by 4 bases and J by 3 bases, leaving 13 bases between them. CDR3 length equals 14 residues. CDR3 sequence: CASSPRLGDYGYTF. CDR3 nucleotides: TGCGCCAGCAGCCCGCGGCTGGGTGACTATGGCTACACCTTC. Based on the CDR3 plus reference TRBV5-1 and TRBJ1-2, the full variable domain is KAGVTQTPRYLIKTRGQQVTLSCSPISGHRSVSWYQQTPGQGLQFLFEYFSETQRNKGNFPGRFSGRQFSNSRSEMNVSTLELGDSALYLCASSPRLGDYGYTFGSGTRLTVV.

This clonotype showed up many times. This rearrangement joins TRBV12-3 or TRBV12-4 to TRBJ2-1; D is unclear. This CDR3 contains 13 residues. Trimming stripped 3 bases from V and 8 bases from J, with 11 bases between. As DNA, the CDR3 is TGTGCCAGCAGTTTTCGCCCCCGCCATGAGCAGTTCTTC. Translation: CASSFRPRHEQFF.

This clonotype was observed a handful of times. CDR3 protein: CASRGTIADTQYF. In nucleotides, the CDR3 is TGTGCCAGCAGGGGGACAATAGCAGATACGCAGTATTTT. The genes are TRBV12-3 or TRBV12-4 and TRBJ2-3, with D maybe TRBD1 (6 bases). This CDR3 contains 13 residues. V was cut by 6 bases and J by 4 bases, with 11 bases left in between.

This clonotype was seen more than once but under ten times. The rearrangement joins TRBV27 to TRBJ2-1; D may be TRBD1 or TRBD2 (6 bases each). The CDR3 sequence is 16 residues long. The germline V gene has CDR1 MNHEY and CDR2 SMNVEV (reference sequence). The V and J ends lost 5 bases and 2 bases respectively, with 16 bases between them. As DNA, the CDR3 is TGTGCCAGCAGTCTTTTCATGGGGGGCCCCTACAATGAGCAGTTCTTC. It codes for CASSLFMGGPYNEQFF.

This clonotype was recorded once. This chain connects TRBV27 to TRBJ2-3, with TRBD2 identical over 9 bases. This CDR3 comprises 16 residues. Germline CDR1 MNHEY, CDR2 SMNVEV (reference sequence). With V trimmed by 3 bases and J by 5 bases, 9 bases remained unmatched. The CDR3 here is CASSFPSGAGRDTQYF. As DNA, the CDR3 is TGTGCCAGCAGTTTCCCTAGCGGGGCGGGTAGAGATACGCAGTATTTT.

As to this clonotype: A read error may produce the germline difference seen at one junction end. The CDR3 DNA is TGTGCCAACAGTTTGGGGGCAGGGAGGGCCGGGGAGCTGTTTTTT. This encodes CANSLGAGRAGELFF. The chain couples TRBV12-3 or TRBV12-4 to TRBJ2-2, with D perhaps matching TRBD2 (7 bases). The CDR3 has 15 amino acids.

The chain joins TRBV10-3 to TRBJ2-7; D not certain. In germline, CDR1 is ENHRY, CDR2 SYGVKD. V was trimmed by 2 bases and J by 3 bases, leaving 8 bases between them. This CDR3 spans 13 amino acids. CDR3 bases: TGTGCCATCAGTGAGGCAGCGCTCTACGAGCAGTACTTC. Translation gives CAISEAALYEQYF.

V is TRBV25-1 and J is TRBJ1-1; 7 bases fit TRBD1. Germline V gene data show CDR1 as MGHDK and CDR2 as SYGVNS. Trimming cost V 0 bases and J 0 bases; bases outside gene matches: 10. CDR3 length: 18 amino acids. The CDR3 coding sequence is TGTGCCAGCAGTGAATATTTCCACGGGACAGTAATGAACACTGAAGCTTTCTTT. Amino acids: CASSEYFHGTVMNTEAFF.